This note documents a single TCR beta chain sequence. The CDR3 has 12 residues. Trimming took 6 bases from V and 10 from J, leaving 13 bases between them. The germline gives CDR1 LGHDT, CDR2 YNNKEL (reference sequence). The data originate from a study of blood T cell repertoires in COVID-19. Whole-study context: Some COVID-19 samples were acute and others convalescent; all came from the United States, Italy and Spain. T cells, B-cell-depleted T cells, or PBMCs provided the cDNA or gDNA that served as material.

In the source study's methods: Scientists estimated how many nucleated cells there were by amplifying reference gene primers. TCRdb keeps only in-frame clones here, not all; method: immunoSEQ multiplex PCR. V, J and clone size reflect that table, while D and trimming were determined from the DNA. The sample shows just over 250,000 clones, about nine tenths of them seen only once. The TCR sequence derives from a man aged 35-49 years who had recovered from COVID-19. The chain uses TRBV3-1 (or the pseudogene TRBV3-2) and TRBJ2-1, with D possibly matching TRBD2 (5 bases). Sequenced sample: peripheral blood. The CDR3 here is CASSLLGVEQFF. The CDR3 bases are TGTGCCAGCAGTCTCCTCGGGGTGGAGCAGTTCTTC.